This is a list of T cell receptor beta chains from one sample in a study of shared clonotypes between healthy human individuals. Repertoires were generated with immunoSEQ multiplex PCR, while TCRdb's copy carries only in-frame clones and drops some. The table lists over 950,000 clones, 70% to 85% of them singletons. Sequenced material: memory CD4+ T cells from PBMCs. The source of these receptors is a man younger than 35 in good health. Some clones in this sample may be carry-over from other donors' samples. Each CDR3 is given with its conserved first and last residue. The order of the fields is CDR3 protein, V gene.

cdr3_aa: CASSLEGRTYEQYF; v_call: TRBV7-2
cdr3_aa: CASTFTQISIGTGDSKGYTF; v_call: TRBV5-4
cdr3_aa: CASSQEPSGGFVDTQYF; v_call: TRBV4-2
cdr3_aa: CASSNERNTEAFF; v_call: TRBV6-1
cdr3_aa: CASSARLAGGLAVYTDTQYF; v_call: TRBV7-8
cdr3_aa: CASSRPTTNEKLFF; v_call: TRBV7-9
cdr3_aa: CASSLTGTGGATNEKLFF; v_call: TRBV7-6
cdr3_aa: CASSSGTGGWGTEAFF; v_call: TRBV18
cdr3_aa: CASSGSGPWYNSPLHF; v_call: TRBV7-9
cdr3_aa: CASSLGLAGSYEQYF; v_call: TRBV7-3
cdr3_aa: CASSRVTGKETQYF; v_call: TRBV4-1
cdr3_aa: CASRPGTGGPGTEAFF; v_call: TRBV2
cdr3_aa: CASSPLGADTGELFF; v_call: TRBV5-1
cdr3_aa: CAWRKLGEQYF; v_call: TRBV30
cdr3_aa: CASSVTGVLGETQYF; v_call: TRBV5-1
cdr3_aa: CASTPGGFSREQYF; v_call: TRBV27
cdr3_aa: CASSPGGRSDRPNTEAFF; v_call: TRBV18
cdr3_aa: CAWKDRGGLDYGYTF; v_call: TRBV30
cdr3_aa: CASSAVDWRNTGELFF; v_call: TRBV10-1
cdr3_aa: CASSAGQQNTEAFF; v_call: TRBV9
cdr3_aa: CASRRGGGSHGYTF; v_call: TRBV11-2
cdr3_aa: CASTSTSTGRNTEAFF; v_call: TRBV19
cdr3_aa: CASSTDRVGPETQYF; v_call: TRBV11-2
cdr3_aa: CASSLKVGTGPVTQYF; v_call: TRBV5-6
cdr3_aa: CASSLDRYGGATNEKLFF; v_call: TRBV11-2
cdr3_aa: CASSLKRTGRANNEQFF; v_call: TRBV19
cdr3_aa: CASRPKGGPADTQYF; v_call: TRBV5-4
cdr3_aa: CASSAGYEGNTIYF; v_call: TRBV6-1
cdr3_aa: CASSPRLASEQFF; v_call: TRBV7-3
cdr3_aa: CASSLGQGSRGYTF; v_call: TRBV7-9
cdr3_aa: CASSLIGAGTEAFF; v_call: TRBV28
cdr3_aa: CASSENQGLNYGYTF; v_call: TRBV6-1
cdr3_aa: CASRPGASTDTQYF; v_call: TRBV6-1
cdr3_aa: CASTLRQGSDNEQFF; v_call: TRBV5-1
cdr3_aa: CASSMGYTQYF; v_call: TRBV28
cdr3_aa: CASSPDLGSDTQYF; v_call: TRBV18
cdr3_aa: CASSEQGVSFSGNTIYF; v_call: TRBV5-1
cdr3_aa: CASSHLAGTNTGELFF; v_call: TRBV4-3
cdr3_aa: CSVEKERETQYF; v_call: TRBV29-1
cdr3_aa: CASSIGIAGAAETQYF; v_call: TRBV7-3
cdr3_aa: CASWSGRADNEQFF; v_call: TRBV5-1
cdr3_aa: CAWSAETVGYTF; v_call: TRBV30
cdr3_aa: CASSLGVFSSEAFF; v_call: TRBV5-5
cdr3_aa: CASSPIGLTTGELFF; v_call: TRBV5-4
cdr3_aa: CASSVHTPGLADRNKVNEQFF; v_call: TRBV9
cdr3_aa: CASSLSYPVGFYGYTF; v_call: TRBV28
cdr3_aa: CASSPGTGVNGELFF; v_call: TRBV5-1
cdr3_aa: CSVVSQYEYEQYF; v_call: TRBV29-1
cdr3_aa: CASKLEGTPRGTQYF; v_call: TRBV19
cdr3_aa: CAISSGTGPLEAFF; v_call: TRBV10-3
cdr3_aa: CASSSDRRGYTF; v_call: TRBV25-1
cdr3_aa: CASSGGPRETQYF; v_call: TRBV11-3
cdr3_aa: CASTLPGTAVGGANVLTF; v_call: TRBV5-1
cdr3_aa: CASTPREGEGSPLHF; v_call: TRBV7-8
cdr3_aa: CASSEIQGAGNEKLFF; v_call: TRBV5-1
cdr3_aa: CASSLRETQYF; v_call: TRBV28
cdr3_aa: CASSQAGLVSFFGQYF; v_call: TRBV4-1
cdr3_aa: CASSFRQGAKSEAFF; v_call: TRBV5-4
cdr3_aa: CASSHDSTDTQYF; v_call: TRBV18